The clone carrying this T cell receptor beta chain has only a few counts. Profiling relied on immunoSEQ multiplex PCR, and the TCRdb table lists in-frame clones only, not all of them. The sample has about 80,000 clones, 87% seen once; the top ten hold about 6%. This CDR3 spans 15 amino acids. Trimming pared 7 bases from V and 0 bases from J, leaving 16 bases between. CDR1 and CDR2 from the germline V gene are MNHEY and SVGAGI. This sample is part of a study of PD-L1 blockade in urothelial cancer. For the study at large: Of prior chemotherapy regimens, patients had received between 0 and 3. Researchers found blood samples held a median of 141,255 T cells.

The sample here was PBMCs, taken around atezolizumab (anti-PD-L1) treatment. This chain joins TRBV6-5 and TRBJ2-7; D is perhaps TRBD1 (7 bases). The source of this sequence is a woman aged 65 to 85 with urothelial cancer. The DNA of the CDR3 is TGTGCCAGCACCAAGACAGGGAGGTCCTCCTACGAGCAGTACTTC. It yields the protein CASTKTGRSSYEQYF.